This TCR beta chain was profiled in a study of lymphopenia after photon versus proton radiotherapy. Overall study findings and caveats: Better survival with proton therapy was suggested as possible, not demonstrated. Proton therapy kept repertoires fairly stable, unlike photons, which gained effector/memory cells. Post-nadir TCR diversity decline inversely tracked overall survival among those who died. After lymphocyte nadir, photon-treated repertoires showed oligoclonal expansion, especially CD8+ Temra.

Germline CDR1 is LNHDA and CDR2 is SQIVND (reference sequence). This CDR3 is 15 amino acids long. V was pared by 3 bases and J by 3 bases, with 6 bases of the junction left unmatched. Comment on this clone: The target antigen is unknown.

Using immunoSEQ multiplex PCR, the repertoire was profiled, and TCRdb retains in-frame clones only, with some absent. The repertoire holds about 50,000 clones, with 92% as singletons. The sequenced sample was peripheral blood, obtained from a patient treated with photon-based radiotherapy. This clonotype originated in a woman in her thirties or forties with cholangiocarcinoma. This chain connects TRBV19 to TRBJ2-7; TRBD2 matches at 9 bases. The chain's CDR3 is CASSILAGRGYEQYF. CDR3 sequence (DNA): TGTGCCAGTAGTATCCTAGCGGGACGGGGCTACGAGCAGTACTTC. Combining the CDR3 with reference TRBV19 and TRBJ2-7 gives the whole variable domain DGGITQSPKYLFRKEGQNVTLSCEQNLNHDAMYWYRQDPGQGLRLIYYSQIVNDFQKGDIAEGYSVSREKKESFPLTVTSAQKNPTAFYLCASSILAGRGYEQYFGPGTRLTVT.